Included here is one T cell receptor beta chain sequence, with context. The V gene lost 5 bases and the J gene lost 3 bases, with 17 bases spanning the gap. Germline V gives CDR1 MDHEN, CDR2 SYDVKM. The CDR3 consists of 17 residues. Assay: immunoSEQ multiplex PCR; the TCRdb copy retains only in-frame clones and omits some. The sample yields some 140,000 clones, nearly 80% seen once. This sample was included in a study of blood T cell repertoires in COVID-19. The V and J genes are TRBV28 and TRBJ1-6; D gene unclear. This receptor was obtained from a man older than 75 with acute or convalescent COVID-19. Sequenced: peripheral blood. The chain's CDR3 is CASSPGSTEGYNSPLHF. CDR3 nucleotides: TGTGCCAGCAGTCCGGGCAGCACTGAGGGCTATAATTCACCCCTCCACTTT.